This T cell receptor (beta chain) appears in the sequencing data of a study of follicular helper T cells after annual influenza vaccination (TCRdb year 2017). Broadly, across the study: Blood was drawn on days 0, 7 and 28 after each seasonal influenza vaccination. Some subjects were followed across successive annual vaccinations spanning the 2013-2014, 2014-2015 and 2015-2016 seasons to study recall of cTfh clones. The 2015 samples were processed right after collection, while the 2013-2014 samples were cryopreserved. One week after vaccination, a second recruited cohort of about eleven subjects (Table S1) displayed a similar ICOS+CD38+ cTfh response. Multi-year samples were available for six subjects, with four spanning two vaccination seasons and two spanning three seasons.

Receptor libraries were prepared by the immunoSEQ multiplex PCR assay. Adaptive Biotechnologies handled the TCRB amplification, library preparation, sequencing and preliminary bioinformatics at Survey level resolution. Per the authors' processing: Clonality was calculated in R as 1 minus normalized Shannon entropy, and the Gini index was calculated with the R package ineq. Overlap score was the summed counts of shared sequences divided by total counts of all sequences in both compared samples. Significance of shared clonotypes was assessed by Fisher's exact test, with a theoretical repertoire of 10^7 TCRB sequences assumed. Held by TCRdb, this immuneACCESS table contains in-frame sequences only and omits some clones. Under half of the omission traces to an unresolved V gene where checked; the cause of the rest is unknown. The V and J calls and clone size are taken from that table; D and trimming were inferred from the DNA. The sample yields 13,000 to 15,000 clones; nearly 80% were counted once. The ten largest clones add up to roughly 0.45% of the sample.

Beyond this particular receptor, the publication reports: Productive TCRB sequences were recovered from only 10-20% of analyzed cells, so rare clonotypes could not be sampled. Day 7 ICOS+CD38+ clones were most often found later in ICOS-CD38- cTfh, suggesting that subset may serve as a memory reservoir. Undersampling of the much larger non-cTfh compartments could not be excluded when assessing influenza clone enrichment. With successive annual vaccinations, a recurrent oligoclonal ICOS+CD38+ cTfh response was recalled, and this response contained tetramer and AIM influenza-specific clonotypes. ICOS+CD38+ cTfh clonality correlated with the frequency of that population, and its change correlated with the change in circulating plasmablast frequency.

In the case of this clone: This receptor's antigen is unknown. Per-base quality was not reported, and no clone a single base away is much larger than it.

The time point label corresponds to: 2015-2016 season, pre-vaccination. Adults were given seasonal inactivated influenza vaccine (Fluvarix), and sorted blood CD4 subsets were followed by TCRB sequencing before and after vaccination. Subjects were considered eligible if community-dwelling and if influenza vaccine had not been received in the prior 6 months. Reasons for exclusion included contraindications to influenza vaccine, substance abuse, HIV/AIDS, active malignancy, immunomodulatory medication, and active illness such as respiratory infection. At each time point, somewhere between 40 and 100 mL of blood was taken. Either Ficoll-Paque PLUS or SepMate separation was used to isolate PBMC. As a non-Tfh comparison subset, CXCR5- memory CD4 T cells were sorted. Before DNA was extracted, the cell subsets were sorted from PBMC using a BD FACS Aria. Deletion took 4 bases off V and 0 bases off J, with a span of 12 bases between the germline ends. CDR1 and CDR2, per the germline V gene (reference sequence), are LNHDA and SQIVND. The CDR3 covers 15 residues, taking in both the cysteine and the phenylalanine. Only the CDR3 DNA is retained, 45 bases long and in frame from the first base.

The chain employs TRBV19 and TRBJ1-1; a tentative D call is TRBD1 (6 bases match). The source is an adult who received the influenza vaccine. The sample here was CXCR5- memory CD4+ T cells sorted from blood, taken on the day of influenza vaccination. In the paper's terms, the cell subset or site label means: CXCR5- memory CD4 T cells. For the CDR3, the sequence is CASSRGDILNTEAFF. The DNA sequence is as follows: TGTGCCAGTAGTAGAGGGGACATCTTGAACACTGAAGCTTTCTTT.